This entry lists 25 T cell receptor beta chains sequenced from one sample in a study of cytomegalovirus exposure and HLA in healthy donors. The PCR was carried out with 60 Vbeta primers and 13 Jbeta primers. The data were produced by immunoSEQ multiplex PCR, yet TCRdb's version contains in-frame clones alone and is incomplete. The table includes about 120,000 clones, 79% detected once. The sample comprised PBMCs. Receptor source: a woman aged 18-30 years in good health and CMV-seropositive.

V is TRBV5-4 and J is TRBJ1-2; TRBD1 matches 7 bases. This CDR3 is built from 18 residues. Germline values: CDR1 SGHNT, CDR2 YYREEE (reference sequence). Unmatched junction bases numbered 18, after V lost 4 bases and J lost 3 bases. The DNA for the CDR3 is TGTGCCAGCAGCCCAGGGGTCGAGACAGGGTCTGTTGACTATGGCTACACCTTC. As protein: CASSPGVETGSVDYGYTF.

The chain employs TRBV2 and TRBJ1-3; the D gene is possibly TRBD1 (6 bases). This CDR3 is built from 14 residues. Germline lookup yields CDR1 SNHLY and CDR2 FYNNEI. The V end lost 5 bases, the J end lost 0 bases, and 8 bases lay between the germline ends. The CDR3 DNA reads as TGTGCCAGCAGTCGACAGGTCTCTGGAAACACCATATATTTT. It translates to CASSRQVSGNTIYF.

The chain has TRBV7-3 and TRBJ2-1, with a possible D match to TRBD2 (6 bases). Trimming cost V 2 bases and J 9 bases, with 17 bases left between them. Looked up from germline, CDR1 is SGHTA and CDR2 is FQGTGA. The CDR3 length is 15 residues. In DNA form, the CDR3 reads TGTGCCAGCAGCTTAGGGGCTGGACGGAGGGGTGAGCAGTTCTTC. Its protein product is CASSLGAGRRGEQFF.

Note on this clone: Germline and junction disagree at one end, which may indicate a read error. The rearrangement links TRBV2 to TRBJ2-1; 7 nucleotides agree with TRBD2. Per the germline V gene, CDR1 is SNHLY and CDR2 is FYNNEI. The CDR3 length is 13 residues. CDR3 residues: CASSVGDYDEQFF. CDR3 DNA sequence: TGTGCCAGCAGTGTTGGGGACTACGATGAGCAGTTCTTC.

The chain joins TRBV6-1 to TRBJ1-1, with D possibly being TRBD1 (5 bases). This CDR3 contains 13 residues. With 5 bases removed from V and 5 bases from J, the gap between germline ends came to 12 bases. Germline assignment: CDR1 MNHNS and CDR2 SASEGT. The CDR3: CASSLGGGTEAFF. The DNA of the CDR3 is TGTGCCAGCAGTCTGGGCGGGGGGACTGAAGCTTTCTTT.

This clone was picked up a small number of times. The chain is built from TRBV5-1 and TRBJ2-2; 10 nucleotides match TRBD2. The J segment lost 3 bases and the V segment lost 4 bases, leaving 3 bases of the junction unmatched. From germline, CDR1 is SGHRS and CDR2 YFSETQ. The CDR3 contains 15 residues. CDR3 in amino acids: CASSPSGRDTGELFF. The CDR3 DNA is TGCGCCAGCAGCCCTAGCGGGAGAGACACCGGGGAGCTGTTTTTT. Combining the CDR3 with reference TRBV5-1 and TRBJ2-2 gives the whole variable domain KAGVTQTPRYLIKTRGQQVTLSCSPISGHRSVSWYQQTPGQGLQFLFEYFSETQRNKGNFPGRFSGRQFSNSRSEMNVSTLELGDSALYLCASSPSGRDTGELFFGEGSRLTVL.

This clone was counted a few times. This rearrangement joins TRBV5-8 to TRBJ2-7; D is possibly TRBD2 (6 bases). CDR1 SGHTS and CDR2 YDEGEE come from the germline V gene. Deletions cut 0 bases from V and 3 bases from J, with 10 bases between. This CDR3 region has 14 residues. CDR3 residues: CASSLAAGNYEQYF. The CDR3 DNA reads TGTGCCAGCAGCTTGGCTGCGGGAAACTACGAGCAGTACTTC.

With regard to this clone: One end of the junction fails to match germline, which may point to a read error. V and J are TRBV7-9 and TRBJ1-5; no clear D. From germline, CDR1 is SEHNR and CDR2 FQNEAQ (reference sequence). The CDR3 is made up of 13 amino acids. The CDR3 nucleotides are TGTTCCAGCAGCTTAGGCAGCGATGGGCCCCAGCATTTT. Encoded protein: CSSSLGSDGPQHF.

The chain recombines TRBV11-3 with TRBJ2-1, with 8 positions matching TRBD2. CDR1 SGHNT and CDR2 YENEEA come from the germline V gene. This CDR3 is 16 amino acids long. V was clipped by 0 bases and J by 8 bases; unmatched bases: 9. This chain's CDR3 is CASSLDQSGGSDEQFF. The CDR3, as DNA: TGTGCCAGCAGCTTAGATCAGTCGGGAGGGTCAGATGAGCAGTTCTTC.

This clone was found once. This chain uses TRBV15 with TRBJ2-2, with 9 bases matching TRBD1. Trimming took 4 bases from V and 8 from J; bases not matched to a gene: 14. The CDR3 consists of 17 residues. The germline V gene has CDR1 LNHNV and CDR2 YYDKDF (reference sequence). CDR3 protein: CATSIRGQGYFTGELFF. The CDR3 coding sequence is TGTGCCACCAGCATCCGGGGACAGGGTTATTTCACTGGGGAGCTGTTTTTT.

The chain employs TRBV29-1 and TRBJ2-3; TRBD1 is a possible D gene (6 bases). The CDR3 contains 15 residues. Trimming took 0 bases from V and 4 from J, leaving 14 bases between them. Germline V CDR1 and CDR2: SQVTM, ANQGSEA. For the CDR3, the DNA is TGCAGCGTTGAAGAGGACAGAGGGCCTCCAGATACGCAGTATTTT. Translation: CSVEEDRGPPDTQYF.

The V call is TRBV5-6, the J call TRBJ1-5; TRBD1 matches 8 bases. CDR1 and CDR2 (germline): SGHDT, YYEEEE. This CDR3 contains 16 residues. Losses at the gene ends were 1 base for V and 5 bases for J; bases not matched to a gene: 8. The CDR3 region is CASSLKDRAYDQPQHF. Written as DNA, the CDR3 is TGTGCCAGCAGCTTGAAGGACAGGGCCTACGATCAGCCCCAGCATTTT.

This chain uses TRBV4-1 with TRBJ2-5; TRBD2 matches 11 bases. Germline trimming cut 6 bases from V and 6 bases from J; bases unmatched to any gene: 12. This CDR3 contains 16 residues. Per the germline V gene, CDR1 is MGHRA and CDR2 is YSYEKL. This chain's CDR3 is CASSLLSGRAFKTQYF. The DNA for the CDR3 is TGCGCCAGCAGTCTTCTTAGCGGGAGGGCCTTCAAGACCCAGTACTTC.

A few counts support this clone. The V gene is TRBV5-4, the J gene TRBJ2-7, with D tentatively TRBD1 (6 bases). The V and J ends lost 0 bases and 7 bases respectively, with 11 bases between them. Germline V lookup: CDR1 SGHNT, CDR2 YYREEE (reference sequence). The CDR3 has 13 amino acids. In nucleotides, the CDR3 is TGTGCCAGCAGCTTGGACAGGGCGGGTGAGCAGTACTTC. Its translation: CASSLDRAGEQYF.

This sequence joins TRBV6-5 and TRBJ1-5; 10 bases align to TRBD1. CDR1 and CDR2 from the germline V gene are MNHEY and SVGAGI. J was trimmed by 4 bases and V by 5 bases; bases with no gene match: 5. The CDR3 is 15 amino acids. CDR3: CASSVQGQGNQPQHF. CDR3 nucleotides: TGTGCCAGCAGTGTACAGGGACAGGGGAATCAGCCCCAGCATTTT.

The chain employs TRBV2 and TRBJ1-5; the D is unclear. V was trimmed by 1 base and J by 2 bases, leaving 6 bases between them. CDR1 is SNHLY and CDR2 is FYNNEI in the germline V gene. This CDR3 contains 14 residues. CDR3 region: CASSEVSGNQPQHF. The CDR3 nucleotides are TGTGCCAGCAGTGAAGTCTCGGGCAATCAGCCCCAGCATTTT. The full variable domain, completed using reference TRBV2 and TRBJ1-5, is EPEVTQTPSHQVTQMGQEVILRCVPISNHLYFYWYRQILGQKVEFLVSFYNNEISEKSEIFDDQFSVERPDGSNFTLKIRSTKLEDSAMYFCASSEVSGNQPQHFGDGTRLSIL.

CDR3: CASSSIGTSGRAGEGETQYF. The CDR3, as DNA: TGTGCCAGCAGTTCAATCGGGACTAGCGGGAGGGCCGGTGAGGGGGAGACCCAGTACTTC. The chain combines TRBV28 with TRBJ2-5; 16 positions match TRBD2. Per the germline V gene, CDR1 is MDHEN and CDR2 is SYDVKM. Trimming removed 4 bases from V and 5 bases from J; junction bases left unmatched: 16. The CDR3 totals 20 residues.

V gene TRBV6-4 combines with J gene TRBJ1-3; no clear D. The CDR3 runs 15 residues. The V and J ends lost 2 bases and 0 bases respectively, with 8 bases between them. The germline V gene has CDR1 MRHNA and CDR2 SNTAGT. The CDR3 protein is CASSDPPVSGNTIYF. CDR3 nucleotides: TGTGCCAGCAGTGACCCCCCAGTCTCTGGAAACACCATATATTTT.

The gene calls are TRBV5-4 and TRBJ1-1, with D uncertain. This CDR3 contains 15 residues. V lost 1 base, J lost 1 base, and 11 bases lay in between. Germline CDR1 SGHNT, CDR2 YYREEE (reference sequence). CDR3 sequence: CASSLTLGGNTEAFF. The CDR3 DNA reads as TGTGCCAGCAGCTTGACATTAGGCGGGAACACTGAAGCTTTCTTT.

The rearrangement joins TRBV18 to TRBJ2-7, with TRBD1 as a possible D gene (6 bases). Per germline, CDR1 KGHSH and CDR2 LQKENI. Trimming pared 2 bases from V and 5 bases from J, leaving 7 bases between. This CDR3 region has 12 residues. This CDR3 is CASSPGGHEQYF. For the CDR3, the DNA is TGTGCCAGCTCACCAGGGGGCCACGAGCAGTACTTC. The variable domain in full, completed from reference TRBV18 and TRBJ2-7, reads NAGVMQNPRHLVRRRGQEARLRCSPMKGHSHVYWYRQLPEEGLKFMVYLQKENIIDESGMPKERFSAEFPKEGPSILRIQQVVRGDSAAYFCASSPGGHEQYFGPGTRLTVT.

The chain employs TRBV5-1 and TRBJ2-3; D might be TRBD2 (6 bases). The ends were cut back, 0 bases at V and 3 bases at J, with 11 bases in the middle. Germline V gene data show CDR1 as SGHRS and CDR2 as YFSETQ. The CDR3 covers 15 residues. The CDR3 coding sequence is TGCGCCAGCAGCTTGGGGGGACTTTGGACAGATACGCAGTATTTT. Its protein product is CASSLGGLWTDTQYF.

This clone was picked up a small number of times. The chain employs TRBV6-5 and TRBJ1-2, with 11 bases aligning to TRBD1. The CDR3 covers 14 residues. V was pared by 6 bases and J by 4 bases, with 4 bases of the junction left unmatched. Per the germline V gene, CDR1 is MNHEY and CDR2 is SVGAGI. CDR3 sequence reads: CASSSGTGGYGYTF. CDR3 nucleotide sequence: TGTGCCAGCAGCTCCGGGACAGGGGGCTATGGCTACACCTTC.

The table lists this clone with a few counts. V usage is TRBV2 and J usage is TRBJ1-2; 9 positions match TRBD1. V gave up 6 bases and J gave up 8 bases; unmatched junction bases: 4. Germline CDR1 reads SNHLY; CDR2 reads FYNNEI. There are 12 residues in the CDR3. CDR3 sequence (DNA): TGTGCCAGCAGAGGGGACAGGGAAGGCTACACCTTC. Encoded protein: CASRGDREGYTF.

The J gene is TRBJ2-3, the V gene TRBV13, with D possibly being TRBD2 (6 bases). Trimming removed 5 bases from V and 4 bases from J, with 22 bases in between. CDR1 and CDR2 (germline): PRHDT, FYEKMQ (reference sequence). The CDR3 loop spans 17 amino acids. The CDR3 reads CASSPRVGSEGADTQYF. CDR3 nucleotide sequence: TGTGCCAGCAGCCCTCGCGTCGGGAGTGAGGGCGCAGATACGCAGTATTTT.

The chain combines TRBV7-9 with TRBJ1-5; the match to TRBD1 covers 9 bases. CDR3 size: 15 residues. The V gene's germline CDR1 is SEHNR and CDR2 FQNEAQ (reference sequence). The J segment lost 5 bases and the V segment lost 5 bases, leaving 7 bases of the junction unmatched. In DNA, the CDR3 is TGTGCCAGCAGCGTTTACCGGGACAGGGATCAGCCCCAGCATTTT. This translates into CASSVYRDRDQPQHF.